A single sample is the source of the 15 T cell receptor beta chains below, sequenced in a study of blood T cell repertoires in COVID-19. Measured with immunoSEQ multiplex PCR; TCRdb has only the in-frame clones, and not every one. The top ten hold around a tenth of the sample, which has tens of thousands of clones, 82% seen once. Sequenced material: peripheral blood. The origin of the receptors is a man older than 75 with COVID-19, enrolled during active disease.

V usage is TRBV5-4 and J usage is TRBJ1-2; D gene unclear. Looked up from germline, CDR1 is SGHNT and CDR2 is YYREEE (reference sequence). Between the trimmed V and J ends, which lost 1 base and 7 bases, there was a span of 11 bases. This CDR3 has 13 residues. CDR3 region: CASSLREYVGYTF. The CDR3 nucleotides are TGTGCCAGCAGCTTGAGGGAGTACGTTGGCTACACCTTC.

The J gene is TRBJ1-2, the V gene TRBV30; no clear D. The CDR3 spans 14 residues. Germline values: CDR1 GTSNPN, CDR2 SVGIG (reference sequence). V lost 2 bases to trimming and J lost 2 bases, with 12 bases between them. Written as DNA, the CDR3 is TGTGCCTGGAGTTATTCCAGATACAACTATGGCTACACCTTC. It translates to CAWSYSRYNYGYTF.

The chain is built from TRBV18 and TRBJ1-2; TRBD1 agrees at 10 bases. The CDR3 covers 15 residues. CDR1 is KGHSH and CDR2 is LQKENI in the germline V gene. V was pared by 3 bases and J by 3 bases, with 4 bases of the junction left unmatched. The CDR3 reads CASSPTGTGDYGYTF. Written as DNA, the CDR3 is TGTGCCAGCTCACCCACCGGGACAGGGGACTATGGCTACACCTTC.

This clone was observed a handful of times. The rearrangement uses TRBV20-1 and TRBJ1-1; D gene ambiguous. The CDR3 extends over 14 amino acids. V gave up 3 bases and J gave up 4 bases, with 15 bases separating them. CDR1 and CDR2 from the germline V gene are DFQATT and SNEGSKA (reference sequence). The CDR3 nucleotides are TGCAGTGCTAGTGAGGCAGCGTTGAGCACTGAAGCTTTCTTT. Encoded protein: CSASEAALSTEAFF.

This clone came up a few times. The chain joins TRBV6-1 to TRBJ1-6; D is perhaps TRBD1 (5 bases). Trimming stripped 2 bases from V and 8 bases from J, with 13 bases between. Germline V CDR1 and CDR2: MNHNS, SASEGT. The CDR3 loop spans 15 amino acids. CDR3 in DNA: TGTGCCAGCAGTGAAAGTAGGACAAGACATTCACCCCTCCACTTT. Translating it yields CASSESRTRHSPLHF.

The rearrangement joins TRBV7-2 to TRBJ2-1; 11 positions agree with TRBD1. The CDR3 has 16 amino acids. The ends lost 4 bases at V and 4 bases at J; junction bases unmatched: 6. Per germline, CDR1 SGHTA and CDR2 FQGNSA. The CDR3 bases are TGTGCCAGCAGCTACGCCGGGACAGGGGGATACAATGAGCAGTTCTTC. It is translated as CASSYAGTGGYNEQFF.

The rearrangement joins TRBV20-1 to TRBJ1-2; 8 bases agree with TRBD1. This CDR3 comprises 14 residues. With 3 bases clipped from V and 6 bases from J, the junction kept 9 bases outside the gene matches. Germline V gene sequence: CDR1 DFQATT, CDR2 SNEGSKA (reference sequence). The CDR3 region has the DNA TGCAGTGCTAGTTTTCGGCAGGGGGCCCATGGCTACACCTTC. It codes for CSASFRQGAHGYTF.

This chain's CDR3 is CASSPGQRSYGYTF. The CDR3 region has the DNA TGTGCCAGCAGTCCGGGACAACGCTCATATGGCTACACCTTC. The chain joins TRBV28 to TRBJ1-2; a possible D gene is TRBD1 (6 bases). The CDR3 consists of 14 residues. With 5 bases removed from V and 5 bases from J, the gap between germline ends came to 15 bases. CDR1 is MDHEN, CDR2 SYDVKM, per germline.

In its sample, this clone was seen a few times. The genes are TRBV19 and TRBJ1-5, with 7 positions matching TRBD1. Per germline, CDR1 LNHDA and CDR2 SQIVND (reference sequence). CDR3 length equals 15 residues. The trim removed 4 bases at V and 6 bases at J, leaving 9 bases unmatched. The CDR3 sequence is CASSKNEGAVQPQHF. CDR3 DNA: TGTGCCAGTAGTAAAAACGAGGGGGCGGTTCAGCCCCAGCATTTT.

The chain recombines TRBV6-5 with TRBJ1-2; tentative D call: TRBD1 (5 bases). Germline loops: CDR1 MNHEY, CDR2 SVGAGI. The germline V and J ends were trimmed by 7 bases and 6 bases, with 18 bases remaining between them. The length of the CDR3 is 14 residues. The CDR3 protein is CASTLFRGIHGYTF. For the CDR3, the DNA is TGTGCCAGCACTCTTTTTAGGGGAATCCATGGCTACACCTTC.

The chain uses TRBV7-8 and TRBJ1-1; TRBD1 aligns across 7 bases. With 4 bases clipped from V and 0 bases from J, the junction kept 2 bases outside the gene matches. CDR1 SGHVS and CDR2 FQNEAQ come from the germline V gene. The CDR3 runs 14 residues. CDR3 sequence reads: CASSWGQMNTEAFF. The CDR3 coding sequence is TGTGCCAGCAGCTGGGGACAGATGAACACTGAAGCTTTCTTT.

The J gene is TRBJ1-1, the V gene TRBV28; 8 nucleotides align to TRBD1. This CDR3 has 16 residues. The junction had 14 bases not matched to a gene; V was cut back by 7 bases and J by 4 bases. CDR1 and CDR2 (germline): MDHEN, SYDVKM. The DNA for the CDR3 is TGTGCCAGCAAAGGACAGGGTAAAGTTAGCGGCACTGAAGCTTTCTTT. Translating it yields CASKGQGKVSGTEAFF.

This CDR3 reads CAWRWQNTGELFF. The DNA of the CDR3 is TGTGCCTGGAGGTGGCAAAACACCGGGGAGCTGTTTTTT. V usage is TRBV30 and J usage is TRBJ2-2; D remains unclear. The CDR3 has 13 residues. Germline values: CDR1 GTSNPN, CDR2 SVGIG (reference sequence). The V end was cut by 3 bases, the J end by 2 bases, with 7 bases between. Together with reference TRBV30 and TRBJ2-2, the CDR3 gives the full variable domain: SQTIHQWPATLVQPVGSPLSLECTVEGTSNPNLYWYRQAAGRGLQLLFYSVGIGQISSEVPQNLSASRPQDRQFILSSKKLLLSDSGFYLCAWRWQNTGELFFGEGSRLTVL.

CDR3 in amino acids: CASSQETAGGPGDTQYF. The CDR3 DNA reads TGCGCCAGCAGCCAAGAAACAGCGGGAGGGCCCGGAGATACGCAGTATTTT. The rearrangement links TRBV4-1 to TRBJ2-3; TRBD2 matches 10 bases. CDR1 MGHRA and CDR2 YSYEKL come from the germline V gene. The ends lost 0 bases at V and 5 bases at J; junction bases unmatched: 8. CDR3 length: 17 amino acids.

The chain employs TRBV24-1 and TRBJ2-1; tentative D call: TRBD2 (5 bases). V lost 5 bases to trimming and J lost 7 bases, with 11 bases between them. Per the germline V gene, CDR1 is KGHDR and CDR2 is SFDVKD. This CDR3 has 13 amino acids. The CDR3: CATSGEGVNEQFF. CDR3 nucleotides: TGTGCCACCAGTGGTGAGGGAGTAAATGAGCAGTTCTTC.